The present entry profiles one T cell receptor (beta chain) with its context. Its antigen is not identified. This CDR3 is 16 amino acids long. Losses at the gene ends were 5 bases for V and 4 bases for J; bases not matched to a gene: 10. Looked up from germline, CDR1 is SGHTS and CDR2 is YDEGEE. The source of the sample is a study of cytomegalovirus exposure and HLA in healthy donors. Overall study results and limits: Later analysis suggested most CMV-associated TCR beta chains were HLA-restricted.

The PCR employed 60 Vbeta primers together with 13 Jbeta primers. Only in-frame clones appear in the TCRdb table, and some are missing; sequencing was by immunoSEQ multiplex PCR. The data hold about 120,000 clones, with over 65% observed a single time. The V gene is TRBV5-8, the J gene TRBJ2-1, with TRBD2 identical over 9 bases. Material for sequencing was PBMCs. This clonotype was sampled from a woman aged 45 to 65 in good health and CMV-seropositive. This chain's CDR3 is CASRPPGLASYNEQFF. The DNA for the CDR3 is TGTGCCAGCAGACCTCCGGGACTAGCATCTTACAATGAGCAGTTCTTC.